A single sample is the source of the 20 T cell receptor beta chains below, sequenced in a study of T-cell reconstitution after alpha-beta-depleted transplantation in children. During its preparation, the TCRbeta library received unique molecular identifiers. Via MiXCR, TCRdb re-called the PCR reads, giving one row per CDR3 protein. The data hold roughly 790,000 distinct CDR3 sequences, with roughly 15% observed a single time. Sequencing was performed on PBMCs, mostly from graft donor cells, taken 360 days after TCRalphabeta/CD19-depleted stem cell transplant. Every receptor here comes from a male patient between 10 and 17 years old who had a stem cell transplant for acute lymphoblastic leukemia, so the T cells may come from the graft donor.

This chain links TRBV11-1 with TRBJ2-1; D is ambiguous. The V end was cut by 5 bases, the J end by 5 bases, with 16 bases between. Germline V CDR1 and CDR2: SGHAT, FQDESV (reference sequence). CDR3 length: 15 residues. The DNA of the CDR3 is TGTGCCAGCAGCCGAGGACCGGGCGTCCACAATGAGCAGTTCTTC. Amino acid sequence: CASSRGPGVHNEQFF.

This rearrangement joins TRBV4-1 to TRBJ2-7; D not certain. The ends were cut back, 4 bases at V and 0 bases at J, with 19 bases in the middle. CDR1 and CDR2 from the germline V gene are MGHRA and YSYEKL. The CDR3 is made up of 17 amino acids. CDR3 amino acids: CASSPLRTSPNSYEQYF. Written as DNA, the CDR3 is TGCGCCAGCAGCCCCCTCCGGACCTCCCCTAACTCCTACGAGCAGTACTTC.

This clonotype was found a few times. J is TRBJ2-2 and V is TRBV5-1; 9 nucleotides align to TRBD1. The CDR3 is 18 residues long. Looked up from germline, CDR1 is SGHRS and CDR2 is YFSETQ. V dropped 4 bases and J dropped 6; count of bases not matched to a gene: 16. DNA for the CDR3: TGCGCCAGCAGCGCCCAACCCATATCGGGACAGGGAGCCGGGGAGCTGTTTTTT. It yields the protein CASSAQPISGQGAGELFF.

The V and J genes are TRBV5-1 and TRBJ1-2, with TRBD1 identical over 7 bases. Germline V lookup: CDR1 SGHRS, CDR2 YFSETQ. V trimming: 1 base; J trimming: 6 bases; junction bases outside the gene matches: 9. The CDR3 consists of 15 residues. CDR3 residues: CASSLKGGERDGYTF. In nucleotides, the CDR3 is TGCGCCAGCAGCTTGAAAGGGGGCGAGCGGGATGGCTACACCTTC.

The sample holds a few counts of this clonotype. V usage is TRBV28 and J usage is TRBJ2-3; TRBD2 matches at 8 bases. There are 17 residues in the CDR3. J lost 0 bases, V lost 2 bases, and 7 bases had no gene match. The germline CDR1 and CDR2 sequences are MDHEN and SYDVKM. The CDR3 spells CASSLATSGPSTDTQYF. The CDR3 DNA is TGTGCCAGCAGTTTAGCCACTAGCGGCCCGAGCACAGATACGCAGTATTTT.

This clonotype was picked up a small number of times. The chain combines TRBV20-1 with TRBJ2-5; TRBD2 might be the D (5 bases). V lost 0 bases, J lost 4 bases, and 9 bases lay in between. CDR1 DFQATT and CDR2 SNEGSKA come from the germline V gene (reference sequence). The CDR3 loop spans 13 amino acids. The CDR3 sequence is CSAREGSGETQYF. The CDR3 DNA sequence: TGCAGTGCTAGAGAGGGCAGCGGAGAGACCCAGTACTTC.

The rearrangement uses TRBV12-3 or TRBV12-4 and TRBJ2-1, with D possibly TRBD1 on 6 matching bases. This CDR3 is 15 amino acids long. V lost 5 bases and J lost 6, with 17 bases in between. CDR3 nucleotides: TGTGCCAGCAGTAGAGCCTCAGGGGCCCCCAATGAGCAGTTCTTC. This gives the protein CASSRASGAPNEQFF.

The sample holds a few counts of this clonotype. This could be a read error, since a much larger clone is one nucleotide away. The chain employs TRBV13 and TRBJ2-1; no reliable D call. The CDR3 is 14 amino acids. V gave up 0 bases and J gave up 3 bases, with 6 bases separating them. CDR1 and CDR2 (germline): PRHDT, FYEKMQ (reference sequence). The CDR3 reads CASSLGIVYNEQFF. As DNA, the CDR3 is TGTGCCAGCAGCTTAGGGATTGTCTACAATGAGCAGTTCTTC.

The rearrangement uses TRBV5-1 and TRBJ2-7; 8 bases line up with TRBD1. Per the germline V gene, CDR1 is SGHRS and CDR2 is YFSETQ. Unmatched junction bases numbered 10, after V lost 4 bases and J lost 4 bases. This CDR3 has 15 residues. The CDR3 bases are TGCGCCAGCAGCCCCGGGGACAGGATTGTTTACGAGCAGTACTTC. It codes for CASSPGDRIVYEQYF.

This clonotype was seen repeatedly, ten times or more. The genes are TRBV7-6 and TRBJ2-1, with 7 positions matching TRBD2. The junction had 6 bases not matched to a gene; V was cut back by 6 bases and J by 4 bases. The germline V gene encodes CDR1 SGHVS and CDR2 FNYEAQ. CDR3 length: 14 amino acids. In DNA, the CDR3 is TGTGCCAGCAGTTTAACGGGAGGATACAATGAGCAGTTCTTC. The encoded protein is CASSLTGGYNEQFF.

The chain carries TRBV24-1 and TRBJ2-1, with 8 bases lining up with TRBD2. Germline CDR1 KGHDR, CDR2 SFDVKD. The CDR3 contains 13 residues. The V segment lost 3 bases and the J segment 16 bases; nucleotides outside the gene matches: 10. The CDR3 loop reads CATSDRLGLVFFF. CDR3 coding DNA: TGTGCCACCAGTGATCGTCTGGGACTAGTTTTCTTCTTC.

This clonotype was counted at least ten times. The chain couples TRBV7-8 to TRBJ2-3, with 7 positions matching TRBD2. Germline V gene lookup returns CDR1 SGHVS and CDR2 FQNEAQ. The CDR3 spans 17 residues. V shed 1 base, J shed 0 bases, and the junction held 7 bases outside the gene matches. CDR3 residues: CASSLVVKRGSTDTQYF. For the CDR3, the DNA is TGTGCCAGCAGCTTAGTAGTTAAGCGGGGCAGCACAGATACGCAGTATTTT.

This clonotype was seen ten or more times. The chain is built from TRBV5-1 and TRBJ2-2; TRBD1 agrees at 7 bases. V lost 5 bases and J lost 7; bases outside the gene matches: 5. CDR3 length: 13 amino acids. CDR1 and CDR2 from the germline V gene are SGHRS and YFSETQ. This CDR3 reads CASRFTGVGELFF. For the CDR3, the DNA is TGCGCCAGCAGGTTCACAGGGGTCGGGGAGCTGTTTTTT.

The rearrangement uses TRBV20-1 and TRBJ2-5; 7 bases map to TRBD1. CDR1 and CDR2 from the germline V gene are DFQATT and SNEGSKA (reference sequence). V dropped 6 bases and J dropped 5; count of bases not matched to a gene: 12. There are 14 residues in the CDR3. As DNA, the CDR3 is TGCAGTGCATCCGGCAGGGGGAATGATGAGACCCAGTACTTC. It yields the protein CSASGRGNDETQYF.

The chain combines TRBV11-3 with TRBJ2-3, with D possibly matching TRBD2 (5 bases). Trimming removed 2 bases from V and 4 bases from J, with 10 bases in between. The CDR3 runs 14 residues. In germline, CDR1 is SGHNT, CDR2 YENEEA. The CDR3 sequence is CASSLYPGADTQYF. The CDR3 DNA sequence: TGTGCCAGCAGCTTATACCCCGGGGCAGATACGCAGTATTTT.

CDR3 loop: CSARDFGPYGYTF. CDR3 in DNA: TGCAGTGCTAGAGATTTCGGGCCCTATGGCTACACCTTC. The chain links TRBV20-1 to TRBJ1-2; D gene unclear. With 0 bases removed from V and 4 bases from J, the gap between germline ends came to 9 bases. The CDR3 runs 13 residues. Germline values: CDR1 DFQATT, CDR2 SNEGSKA (reference sequence).

The V gene is TRBV16, the J gene TRBJ2-7; a possible D gene is TRBD1 (6 bases). Per germline, CDR1 KGHSY and CDR2 FQNENV. Trimming cost V 1 base and J 0 bases, with 7 bases left between them. The CDR3 is made up of 14 amino acids. The CDR3 DNA is TGTGCCAGCAGCCAATTGGACAGCTCCTACGAGCAGTACTTC. This encodes CASSQLDSSYEQYF.

A few counts support this clonotype. V gene TRBV20-1 combines with J gene TRBJ2-3; 8 nucleotides agree with TRBD2. Germline trimming cut 1 base from V and 2 bases from J; bases unmatched to any gene: 5. CDR3 length: 15 amino acids. Per germline, CDR1 DFQATT and CDR2 SNEGSKA (reference sequence). The CDR3 bases are TGCAGTGCTAGAGCCCTAGCGGGCTTCACAGATACGCAGTATTTT. Protein: CSARALAGFTDTQYF.

This clonotype was counted ten times or more. This chain links TRBV25-1 with TRBJ2-4, with 11 bases matching TRBD1. The length of the CDR3 is 14 residues. The V gene end was trimmed by 2 bases and the J gene end by 12 bases; junction bases not matched to a gene: 6. Germline CDR1 reads MGHDK; CDR2 reads SYGVNS. In nucleotides, the CDR3 is TGTGCCAGCAGTGAACCCGGGACAGGGGGGTCTCAGTACTTC. Translating it yields CASSEPGTGGSQYF.

This clonotype was detected a few times. This sequence joins TRBV12-3 or TRBV12-4 and TRBJ2-7, with 14 bases fitting TRBD2. The CDR3 is 17 amino acids. V trimming: 3 bases; J trimming: 2 bases; junction bases outside the gene matches: 6. The CDR3: CASSFNPGLAGAYEQYF. As DNA, the CDR3 is TGTGCCAGCAGTTTCAACCCGGGACTAGCGGGAGCCTACGAGCAGTACTTC.